Listed below are T cell receptor beta chains from one sample, sequenced in a study of identical twins. TCRdb fed the 5' RACE reads into MiXCR, producing one record per CDR3 protein. The sample shows fewer than 900,000 distinct CDR3 sequences, about 20% of them seen only once. The same sample was also studied in work on T cells expressing NK-cell markers.

Input material: PBMCs. Every receptor here comes from a woman aged 18-29 years in good health. CDR3s include the opening cysteine and the closing phenylalanine or tryptophan.

V gene	J gene	CDR3 protein
TRBV12-3/TRBV12-4	TRBJ2-2	CASSTGQIRGELFF
TRBV5-1	TRBJ2-1	CASSFVQGPYNEQFF
TRBV20-1	TRBJ2-7	CSARGLAGPYEQYF
TRBV25-1	TRBJ1-3	CASTPMAEGNTIYF
TRBV5-1	TRBJ2-7	CASSDGQTYEQYF
TRBV20-1	TRBJ2-7	CSATRTGEYEQYF
TRBV12-3/TRBV12-4	TRBJ2-2	CASSFASGSLTGELFF
TRBV20-1	TRBJ2-1	CSAREGETKQFF
TRBV6-5	TRBJ2-7	CASSYSLQGYEQYF
TRBV20-1	TRBJ2-7	CSASETSGSWYEQYF
TRBV3-1	TRBJ2-7	CASSQAGTSLFHPYEQYF
TRBV29-1	TRBJ2-7	CSVGEAPRLANSYEQYF
TRBV20-1	TRBJ1-1	CSARWSGDTEAFF
TRBV10-3	TRBJ1-6	CAISESVRRAPLHF
TRBV12-3/TRBV12-4	TRBJ1-6	CASSLLSPSPLHF
TRBV20-1	TRBJ2-7	CSATGTPLLRERNEQYF
TRBV19	TRBJ1-6	CASSMQGNSPLHF
TRBV20-1	TRBJ1-3	CSARDGSLSGNTIYF
TRBV12-3/TRBV12-4	TRBJ2-3	CATREKLRTDTQYF
TRBV10-1	TRBJ2-7	CASSEGLTYEQYF
TRBV29-1	TRBJ2-5	CSVGRGQVETQYF
TRBV12-3/TRBV12-4	TRBJ2-7	CASTKTGNYEQYF
TRBV12-3/TRBV12-4	TRBJ1-3	CASSYGWGDSGNTIYF
TRBV19	TRBJ1-5	CASSMLGGDQPQHF
TRBV12-3/TRBV12-4	TRBJ1-2	CASVARRDSYGYTF
TRBV27	TRBJ2-7	CASSLWGRPYEQYF
TRBV20-1	TRBJ1-1	CSAGGWLLSEAFF
TRBV10-3	TRBJ1-5	CATAGASNQPQHF
TRBV6-6	TRBJ2-7	CASSYSVDEQYF
TRBV7-9	TRBJ2-2	CASSLSTSPRDGELFF
TRBV6-5	TRBJ2-5	CASSYLGPSETQYF
TRBV12-3/TRBV12-4	TRBJ2-1	CASSLWQASYNEQFF
TRBV27	TRBJ2-7	CASRSRSDTSSYEQYF
TRBV3-1	TRBJ2-5	CASSQDRWREERETQYF
TRBV28	TRBJ2-6	CASSFGGTGANVLTF
TRBV9	TRBJ1-1	CASSVVWGEAFF
TRBV20-1	TRBJ2-7	CSASTPEHSYEQYF
TRBV12-3/TRBV12-4	TRBJ1-5	CASSLGEGGFQPQHF
TRBV6-5	TRBJ2-7	CASSYQQGAHEQYF
TRBV29-1	TRBJ2-1	CSVKNRDWDYNEQFF
TRBV6-1	TRBJ2-7	CASSPLEAGGYEQYF
TRBV4-1	TRBJ2-1	CASSRMPTGLTYNEQFF
TRBV10-3	TRBJ2-7	CAISEVSSYEQYF
TRBV12-3/TRBV12-4	TRBJ2-2	CASTRGQGFGELFF
TRBV20-1	TRBJ1-1	CSARDKTGYTEAFF
TRBV27	TRBJ2-2	CASSPKTSGRLTGELFF
TRBV29-1	TRBJ2-1	CSVEDLTTGNNEQFF
TRBV13	TRBJ2-7	CASSPERGYEQYF
TRBV28	TRBJ2-3	CASRPIRDTQYF
TRBV29-1	TRBJ2-1	CSVESGSSYNEQFF
TRBV20-1	TRBJ2-5	CSARVVGAKETQYF